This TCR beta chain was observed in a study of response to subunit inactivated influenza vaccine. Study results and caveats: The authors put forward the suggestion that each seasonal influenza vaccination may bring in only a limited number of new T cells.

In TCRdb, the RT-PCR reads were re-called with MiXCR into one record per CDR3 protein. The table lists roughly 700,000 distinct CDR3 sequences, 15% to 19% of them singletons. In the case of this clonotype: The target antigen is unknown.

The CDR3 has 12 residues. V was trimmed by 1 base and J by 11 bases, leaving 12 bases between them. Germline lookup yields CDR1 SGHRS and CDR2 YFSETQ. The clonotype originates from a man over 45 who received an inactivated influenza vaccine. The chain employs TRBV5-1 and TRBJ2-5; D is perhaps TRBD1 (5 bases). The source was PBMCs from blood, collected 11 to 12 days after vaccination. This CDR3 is CASSLTQGSQYF. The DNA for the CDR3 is TGCGCCAGCAGCTTGACCCAGGGAAGTCAGTACTTC.